These 32 T cell receptor beta chains originate from one sample sequenced in a study of CD8 T cells in ankylosing spondylitis. TCRdb analysed the 5' RACE reads with MiXCR anew, one entry per CDR3 protein. The sample yields about 250,000 distinct CDR3 sequences, 18% seen once. Material: blood, either unsorted or a sorted T cell fraction (not recorded which). The receptors derive from a male donor with ankylosing spondylitis or in good health (not recorded which).

This clonotype was seen only a few times. The chain has TRBV29-1 and TRBJ1-4, with D unresolved. The CDR3 consists of 12 residues. Trimming took 0 bases from V and 11 from J, leaving 10 bases between them. CDR1 is SQVTM, CDR2 ANQGSEA, per germline. The CDR3: CSVEDSGWKLFF. The DNA of the CDR3 is TGCAGCGTTGAAGATTCCGGGTGGAAACTGTTTTTT.

A few counts support this clonotype. The limits of the CDR3 on the DNA are not certain, so only TCRdb's listed CDR3 is given. The rearrangement joins TRBV6-2 or TRBV6-3 to TRBJ1-5; TRBD1, the table's D call, was not compared with the DNA. Germline lookup yields CDR1 MNHEY and CDR2 SVGEGT. The CDR3 length equals 15 residues, ends included. The CDR3 is CASSSSRGGNQPQHF.

This clonotype was recorded a few times. The V and J genes are TRBV27 and TRBJ2-1; 9 bases align to TRBD2. Losses at the gene ends were 8 bases for V and 4 bases for J; bases not matched to a gene: 6. Per germline, CDR1 MNHEY and CDR2 SMNVEV (reference sequence). The CDR3 totals 14 residues. The CDR3 nucleotides are TGTGCCAGCGGTCGAGCGGGAGGTTACAATGAGCAGTTCTTC. It translates to CASGRAGGYNEQFF.

Only a few counts were recorded for this clonotype. V gene TRBV7-3 combines with J gene TRBJ2-1, with D possibly being TRBD2 (6 bases). CDR3 length equals 16 residues. V was pared by 2 bases and J by 3 bases, with 14 bases between. Germline V lookup: CDR1 SGHTA, CDR2 FQGTGA. The CDR3 region is CASSLFPSVSYNEQFF. Written as DNA, the CDR3 is TGTGCCAGCAGCTTATTTCCTAGCGTGAGCTACAATGAGCAGTTCTTC. The full variable domain, in which reference TRBV7-3 and TRBJ2-1 provide the parts outside the CDR3, is GAGVSQTPSNKVTEKGKYVELRCDPISGHTALYWYRQSLGQGPEFLIYFQGTGAADDSGLPNDRFFAVRPEGSVSTLKIQRTERGDSAVYLCASSLFPSVSYNEQFFGPGTRLTVL.

The CDR3 here is CASSLMAGDVDTQYF. In DNA, the CDR3 is TGTGCCAGCAGCTTAATGGCAGGGGATGTAGATACGCAGTATTTT. The V call is TRBV7-8, the J call TRBJ2-3; possible D gene TRBD1, 6 bases. The CDR3 sequence is 15 residues long. Germline V gives CDR1 SGHVS, CDR2 FQNEAQ. Trimming shortened V by 2 bases and J by 5 bases, and 14 bases separated the two germline ends.

The chain recombines TRBV21-1 with TRBJ2-3; the D call in the table, TRBD2, was not verified against the DNA. TRBV21-1 is deemed a pseudogene. The CDR3 length is 16 residues. This chain's CDR3 is CASHGTSGRGTDTQYF. The CDR3 region has the DNA TGTGCCAGCCATGGGACTAGCGGGAGAGGCACAGATACGCAGTATTTT.

V gene TRBV19 combines with J gene TRBJ2-1, with 7 nucleotides matching TRBD2. Germline V CDR1 and CDR2: LNHDA, SQIVND (reference sequence). V was pared by 3 bases and J by 2 bases, with 13 bases of the junction left unmatched. This CDR3 is 18 amino acids long. In nucleotides, the CDR3 is TGTGCCAGTAGTATCGTAGCGGGCCCAATCGGGACCTACAATGAGCAGTTCTTC. It codes for CASSIVAGPIGTYNEQFF.

The gene calls are TRBV6-1 and TRBJ1-3, with D hard to call. This CDR3 has 13 residues. V shed 10 bases and J shed 0 bases, with 10 bases lying between them. Germline V gene sequence: CDR1 MNHNS, CDR2 SASEGT. CDR3 residues: CATSEFSGNTIYF. Written as DNA, the CDR3 is TGTGCCACCTCCGAATTCTCTGGAAACACCATATATTTT.

This clonotype was counted between two and nine times. J is TRBJ2-1 and V is TRBV4-1; 11 nucleotides align to TRBD2. Germline V CDR1 and CDR2: MGHRA, YSYEKL. There are 16 residues in the CDR3. The junction had 4 bases not matched to a gene; V was cut back by 1 base and J by 5 bases. The CDR3 loop is CASSQVVAGGDNEQFF. The CDR3 DNA reads TGCGCCAGCAGCCAAGTGGTAGCGGGAGGGGACAATGAGCAGTTCTTC.

This clonotype occurred a few times. V is TRBV7-6 and J is TRBJ2-1, with D possibly being TRBD1 (5 bases). With 5 bases removed from V and 0 bases from J, the gap between germline ends came to 17 bases. CDR3 length equals 17 residues. Germline loops: CDR1 SGHVS, CDR2 FNYEAQ. The CDR3 DNA follows: TGTGCCAGCAGCCCAACAGGACACCCGAGCTCCTACAATGAGCAGTTCTTC. Its translation: CASSPTGHPSSYNEQFF.

In its sample, this clonotype was seen many times. This chain links TRBV7-9 with TRBJ1-1; D may be TRBD1 (5 bases). Germline CDR1 reads SEHNR; CDR2 reads FQNEAQ (reference sequence). V was cut by 6 bases and J by 8 bases, with 16 bases left in between. The CDR3 is 13 residues long. This CDR3 is CASRSLGPEEAFF. The CDR3 region has the DNA TGTGCCAGCAGGTCTTTGGGGCCCGAAGAAGCTTTCTTT.

This chain uses TRBV29-1 with TRBJ2-3; a possible D gene is TRBD1 (6 bases). The CDR3 sequence is 14 residues long. Germline CDR1 reads SQVTM; CDR2 reads ANQGSEA. Trimming removed 7 bases from V and 2 bases from J, with 16 bases in between. DNA of the CDR3: TGCAGCGCGACCCCCGGGACACTCACAGATACGCAGTATTTT. This sequence encodes CSATPGTLTDTQYF.

This clonotype was seen repeatedly, ten times or more. The rearrangement links TRBV2 to TRBJ2-7; 9 positions match TRBD1. V gave up 2 bases and J gave up 3 bases; unmatched junction bases: 11. The length of the CDR3 is 17 residues. Germline lookup yields CDR1 SNHLY and CDR2 FYNNEI. DNA of the CDR3: TGTGCCAGCAGTGAATCGTTCGGTCGGGGACAGGGCTACGAGCAGTACTTC. It encodes CASSESFGRGQGYEQYF. Filled out from reference TRBV2 and TRBJ2-7, the complete variable domain reads EPEVTQTPSHQVTQMGQEVILRCVPISNHLYFYWYRQILGQKVEFLVSFYNNEISEKSEIFDDQFSVERPDGSNFTLKIRSTKLEDSAMYFCASSESFGRGQGYEQYFGPGTRLTVT.

This clonotype was detected only a few times. The chain carries TRBV6-2 or TRBV6-3 and TRBJ2-3; TRBD2 matches 8 bases. This CDR3 region has 14 residues. CDR1 and CDR2 (germline): MNHEY, SVGEGT. Losses at the gene ends were 8 bases for V and 5 bases for J; bases not matched to a gene: 9. The CDR3 DNA reads as TGTGCCAGCGCGTCGGGAGGGCCCCAAGATACGCAGTATTTT. It codes for CASASGGPQDTQYF.

The chain has TRBV6-5 and TRBJ2-3; the match to TRBD2 covers 9 bases. V was clipped by 0 bases and J by 6 bases; unmatched bases: 10. Germline CDR1 is MNHEY and CDR2 is SVGAGI. This CDR3 is built from 17 residues. CDR3 in amino acids: CASSYSSGRRGADTQYF. The CDR3 nucleotides read TGTGCCAGCAGTTACTCTAGCGGGAGAAGGGGGGCGGATACGCAGTATTTT.

This clonotype occurred a few times. The chain combines TRBV7-6 with TRBJ2-7; TRBD2 is a possible D gene (5 bases). The CDR3 loop spans 14 amino acids. Germline assignment: CDR1 SGHVS and CDR2 FNYEAQ. V was cut by 0 bases and J by 3 bases, with 9 bases left in between. Written as DNA, the CDR3 is TGTGCCAGCAGCTTAGCGGGAGAGAACTACGAGCAGTACTTC. It is translated as CASSLAGENYEQYF.

In its sample, this clonotype was seen many times. The rearrangement joins TRBV3-1 to TRBJ2-7, with D tentatively TRBD2 (5 bases). The V gene's germline CDR1 is LGHDT and CDR2 YNNKEL (reference sequence). The CDR3 consists of 16 residues. Trimming took off 3 bases at V and 4 bases at J, with 19 bases between the two ends. The CDR3 region has the DNA TGTGCCAGCAGCCATACTAGTCAAGTTCGTCAATACGAGCAGTACTTC. It encodes CASSHTSQVRQYEQYF.

The V call is TRBV20-1, the J call TRBJ2-1; D might be TRBD2 (6 bases). Trimming removed 6 bases from V and 4 bases from J, with 16 bases in between. Germline CDR1 DFQATT, CDR2 SNEGSKA (reference sequence). The CDR3 extends over 14 amino acids. The CDR3 spells CSAKEPSAYNEQFF. CDR3 nucleotide sequence: TGCAGTGCAAAGGAGCCTAGCGCTTACAATGAGCAGTTCTTC.

The chain joins TRBV4-1 to TRBJ1-1, with D tentatively TRBD1 (6 bases). The CDR3 has 13 amino acids. V was trimmed by 7 bases and J by 8 bases, leaving 17 bases between them. Germline lookup yields CDR1 MGHRA and CDR2 YSYEKL. This CDR3 reads CASTRTIGGEAFF. The CDR3 region has the DNA TGCGCCAGCACCCGCACTATAGGGGGGGAAGCTTTCTTT.

This CDR3 reads CASSLLGGTGGSEQFF. The CDR3 nucleotides read TGTGCCAGCAGCCTGCTGGGGGGGACCGGTGGTAGTGAGCAGTTCTTC. The genes are TRBV14 and TRBJ2-1; 7 bases align to TRBD2. The CDR3 covers 16 residues. The trim removed 4 bases at V and 9 bases at J, leaving 15 bases unmatched. CDR1 SGHDN and CDR2 FVKESK come from the germline V gene.

The CDR3 DNA reads TGTGCCAGCAGCTTGGACAGGGACTACAATGAGCAGTTCTTC. Amino acid sequence: CASSLDRDYNEQFF. The rearrangement uses TRBV5-6 and TRBJ2-1; possibly TRBD1 for D (6 bases). The CDR3 extends over 14 amino acids. Germline V lookup: CDR1 SGHDT, CDR2 YYEEEE. V was shortened by 0 bases and J by 3 bases, with 7 bases between the two germline ends.

This clonotype was picked up a small number of times. V gene TRBV4-1 combines with J gene TRBJ1-1; 9 bases agree with TRBD1. Per the germline V gene, CDR1 is MGHRA and CDR2 is YSYEKL. The CDR3 runs 13 residues. Unmatched junction bases numbered 3, after V lost 6 bases and J lost 4 bases. CDR3 sequence: CASRPTGGTEAFF. DNA of the CDR3: TGCGCCAGCAGACCGACAGGGGGCACTGAAGCTTTCTTT.

This clonotype was found a few times. The chain has TRBV30 and TRBJ2-7, with 7 bases identical to TRBD2. The J segment lost 1 base and the V segment lost 5 bases, leaving 2 bases of the junction unmatched. Germline V gene lookup returns CDR1 GTSNPN and CDR2 SVGIG (reference sequence). The CDR3 covers 12 residues. The CDR3 bases are TGTGCCTGGGGGGAGGGGTCCTACGAGCAGTACTTC. Its protein is CAWGEGSYEQYF.

A few counts support this clonotype. The rearrangement links TRBV7-3 to TRBJ1-1; possible D gene TRBD1, 6 bases. With 1 base removed from V and 8 bases from J, the gap between germline ends came to 14 bases. Germline values: CDR1 SGHTA, CDR2 FQGTGA. There are 14 residues in the CDR3. The CDR3 sequence is CASSLIGGQGEAFF. The CDR3 region has the DNA TGTGCCAGCAGCTTAATAGGGGGGCAGGGCGAAGCTTTCTTT.

The J gene is TRBJ2-7, the V gene TRBV9; 7 bases map to TRBD1. The CDR3 has 14 residues. In germline, CDR1 is SGDLS, CDR2 YYNGEE. V was pared by 0 bases and J by 3 bases, with 3 bases of the junction left unmatched. The CDR3 loop is CASSVGWDSYEQYF. DNA of the CDR3: TGTGCCAGCAGCGTAGGCTGGGACAGCTACGAGCAGTACTTC.

This clonotype was seen only a few times. The V gene is TRBV24-1, the J gene TRBJ2-7; D call uncertain. The CDR3 spans 14 residues. Germline CDR1 KGHDR, CDR2 SFDVKD. Deletions cut 1 base from V and 7 bases from J, with 13 bases between. The DNA of the CDR3 is TGTGCCACCAGTGATTTCCCCCCACGCCATGAGCAGTACTTC. Its protein product is CATSDFPPRHEQYF.

This sequence joins TRBV6-2 or TRBV6-3 and TRBJ2-3, with 11 bases fitting TRBD2. Germline V lookup: CDR1 MNHEY, CDR2 SVGEGT. With V trimmed by 4 bases and J by 4 bases, 7 bases remained unmatched. The CDR3 runs 16 residues. CDR3 sequence: CASSSDSGRGPDTQYF. For the CDR3, the DNA is TGTGCCAGCAGTTCCGATAGCGGGAGGGGACCAGATACGCAGTATTTT.

The chain recombines TRBV12-3 or TRBV12-4 with TRBJ2-1; the D gene is possibly TRBD2 (5 bases). This CDR3 contains 17 residues. V was cut by 1 base and J by 1 base, with 14 bases left in between. CDR3 in amino acids: CASSLDPFGGSYNEQFF. The CDR3 DNA reads TGTGCCAGCAGTTTAGACCCCTTTGGAGGTTCCTACAATGAGCAGTTCTTC.

J is TRBJ1-5 and V is TRBV6-5; 8 bases are shared with TRBD1. The CDR3 is 16 residues long. Germline-derived CDR1 and CDR2 are MNHEY and SVGAGI. V was clipped by 4 bases and J by 3 bases; unmatched bases: 8. The CDR3 nucleotides read TGTGCCAGCAGTTCCACCGGGACAGGTAACAATCAGCCCCAGCATTTT. This encodes CASSSTGTGNNQPQHF.

In this sample, this clonotype turned up a few times. V is TRBV15 and J is TRBJ1-1; D remains ambiguous. This CDR3 has 13 residues. Germline-derived CDR1 and CDR2 are LNHNV and YYDKDF (reference sequence). Between the trimmed V and J ends, which lost 0 bases and 5 bases, there was a span of 7 bases. CDR3 sequence reads: CATSRDVGTEAFF. DNA of the CDR3: TGTGCCACCAGCAGAGATGTGGGTACTGAAGCTTTCTTT.

The rearrangement joins TRBV2 to TRBJ2-7; 13 bases fit TRBD2. V lost 6 bases and J lost 2; bases outside the gene matches: 1. This CDR3 is 14 amino acids long. Germline values: CDR1 SNHLY, CDR2 FYNNEI. The CDR3 loop reads CASRGLAGAYEQYF. The DNA for the CDR3 is TGTGCCAGCAGAGGACTAGCGGGGGCCTACGAGCAGTACTTC.

Written as DNA, the CDR3 is TGTGCCAGCAGCTTATTCGCAGGGGCTGAAGCTTTCTTT. Translated, it gives CASSLFAGAEAFF. The gene calls are TRBV7-3 and TRBJ1-1, with D perhaps matching TRBD1 (6 bases). This CDR3 spans 13 amino acids. Trimming stripped 2 bases from V and 6 bases from J, with 10 bases between. Looked up from germline, CDR1 is SGHTA and CDR2 is FQGTGA.